Included here is one TCR beta chain sequence, with context. The count of this clonotype is one. It has no known antigen specificity. Per-base qualities were not stored, and no clone one base away is much larger. In the germline V gene, CDR1 corresponds to SNHLY and CDR2 to FYNNEI. Deletion took 2 bases off V and 7 bases off J, with a span of 11 bases between the germline ends. Measured from the cysteine to the phenylalanine, the CDR3 is 13 residues long. The only DNA kept is the CDR3, 39 bases in frame from the first base. This record comes from a study of blood T cells in healthy people across ages (dated by TCRdb to between 2014 and 2017). Looking at the study overall: In model experiments, roughly one uniquely barcoded TCR beta cDNA molecule per two T cells was captured by template switching. To avoid experimental bias, donors of different ages were spread randomly across the sequencing lanes. To track age-related changes in TCR beta repertoire diversity, the study relied on deep sequencing normalized with unique cDNA molecular identifiers. Four age groups were formed from the donors: young (average roughly 16 years), middle-aged (around 37), aged (around 68) and long-lived (about 75). Two additional independent replicas of 1 million unique cDNA reads from the same blood draw were analyzed for two donors (one aged 18 to 30 and one aged 80 or older).

The library was made by 5' RACE. The listed sequencing device is Illumina HiSeq 2500. A second about 7 to 12 cycle PCR used a sample-barcoded 5' primer and a J-beta primer mix. A unique molecular identifier was introduced onto each TCR beta cDNA molecule by a template-switch 5' adaptor carrying 12 random nucleotides. At least 2.5 million CDR3-containing paired-end reads were obtained from each sample. All of the RNA was converted into first-strand cDNA using the Mint cDNA synthesis kit, with a TRBC-specific oligonucleotide serving as the primer. Following uracil-DNA glycosylase treatment, a first 18-cycle PCR with universal primers M1SS and BC2_uni_R was performed on all cDNA. As for how the authors treated the data: For normalization, 1 million high-quality reads, each with a distinct molecular identifier, were randomly selected from each sample. Reads sharing molecular identifiers were discarded rather than binned into consensus sequences. CDR3 identification, clonotype clustering and error correction used MiTCR with a Q25 quality threshold and the strictest error-elimination algorithm. Lower-bound total TCR beta diversity was estimated with a nonparametric unseen species model using Euler transformation. The public sequencing data were trimmed at Q25 with fastp and processed into clonotypes with MiXCR by TCRdb, which kept only in-frame beta chains. Each entry merges the rows of one CDR3 protein and shows their most common DNA and genes. What appears here as the V and J calls and clone size reflects TCRdb's work, not the paper's. This sample holds about 1.5 million distinct CDR3 sequences; approximately 40% were observed only once. 7% to 9.5% of the sample rests with the top ten.

What the research found in general, with its limitations: Compared with the aged group, the long-lived group had more naive CD4+ T cells, fewer expanded clones and increased TCR diversity, a pattern suggesting age selection. As age increased, observed TCR beta diversity per million T cells dropped in a roughly linear way, and a significant reduction was already evident by age 40. Estimates of total diversity based on one million sequenced T cells were regarded as lower bounds and as underestimates. Because the CMV infection status of the donors was unknown, age-related changes in expanded clonotypes may potentially have been confounded. Observed TCR beta diversity correlated strongly with the percentage of naive T cells measured by flow cytometry. Conclusive comparison of naive and antigen-experienced compartments was prevented by the profiling of bulk unsorted PBMCs.

Systemically healthy Caucasian individuals from Russia, roughly 40 in total and aged roughly 6 to 100 years, were included as donors. Roughly 10 milliliters of peripheral blood were drawn from each donor into EDTA-treated Vacutainer tubes. Ficoll-Paque density-gradient centrifugation was used to isolate PBMCs, with at least 7 million per sample. Total RNA was extracted from PBMCs with Trizol reagent, with at least 5 micrograms obtained per sample. Naive CD45RAhigh/CD27high T cell percentages were measured by flow cytometry on a PBMC aliquot from every donor. The chain couples TRBV2 to TRBJ1-2; the D gene identity is not certain. The receptor was derived from a woman aged 18-29 years in good health. What was sequenced was blood. The DNA sequence is given as TGTGCCAGCAGTGAAATGTTGAGATCTGGCTACACCTTC. The translation is CASSEMLRSGYTF.